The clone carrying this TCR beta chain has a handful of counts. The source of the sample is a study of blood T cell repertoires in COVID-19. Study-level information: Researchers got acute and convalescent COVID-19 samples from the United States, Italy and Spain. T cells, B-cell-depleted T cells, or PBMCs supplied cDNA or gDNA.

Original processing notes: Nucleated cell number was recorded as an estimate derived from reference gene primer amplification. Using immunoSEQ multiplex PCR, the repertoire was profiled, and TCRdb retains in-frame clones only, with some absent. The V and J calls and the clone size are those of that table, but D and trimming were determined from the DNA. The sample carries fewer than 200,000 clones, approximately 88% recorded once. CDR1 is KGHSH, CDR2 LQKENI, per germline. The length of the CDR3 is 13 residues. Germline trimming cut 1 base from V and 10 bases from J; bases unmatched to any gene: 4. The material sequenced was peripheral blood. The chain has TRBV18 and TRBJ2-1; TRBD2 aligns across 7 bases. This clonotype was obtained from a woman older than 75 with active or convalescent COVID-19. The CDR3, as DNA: TGTGCCAGCTCACCACGGGGAGGGGACGAGCAGTTCTTC. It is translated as CASSPRGGDEQFF.